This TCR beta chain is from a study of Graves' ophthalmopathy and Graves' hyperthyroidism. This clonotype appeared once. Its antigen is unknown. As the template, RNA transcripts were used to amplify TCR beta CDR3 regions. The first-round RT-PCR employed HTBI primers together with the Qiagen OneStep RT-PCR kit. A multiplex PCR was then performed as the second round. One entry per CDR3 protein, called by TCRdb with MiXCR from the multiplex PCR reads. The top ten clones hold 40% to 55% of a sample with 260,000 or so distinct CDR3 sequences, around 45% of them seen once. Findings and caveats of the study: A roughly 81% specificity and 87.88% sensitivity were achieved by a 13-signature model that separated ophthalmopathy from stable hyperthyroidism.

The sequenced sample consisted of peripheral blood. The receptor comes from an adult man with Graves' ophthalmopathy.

CDR3 protein: CSTGLGGGNQPQHF. CDR3 DNA: TGCAGTACTGGCTTAGGGGGAGGCAATCAGCCCCAGCATTTT. This sequence joins TRBV20-1 and TRBJ1-5, with D perhaps matching TRBD1 (6 bases). With 8 bases removed from V and 2 bases from J, the gap between germline ends came to 16 bases. CDR3 length equals 14 residues. The germline CDR1 and CDR2 sequences are DFQATT and SNEGSKA (reference sequence).